This T cell receptor (beta chain) was profiled in a study of T-cell memory formation after mild COVID-19. About the research overall: TCR clusters largely stayed donor specific.

The germline CDR1 and CDR2 sequences are DFQATT and SNEGSKA (reference sequence). This CDR3 region has 16 residues. The ends lost 0 bases at V and 7 bases at J; junction bases unmatched: 9. TCRalpha and TCRbeta libraries used 5'RACE with constant-segment primers and UMIs. Using its own MiXCR run on the 5' RACE reads, TCRdb lists one record per CDR3 protein. The table includes about 57,000 distinct CDR3 sequences, over 9% detected once. Only a few counts were recorded for this clonotype. The gene calls are TRBV20-1 and TRBJ1-6, with 7 bases aligning to TRBD1. Sequencing was performed on PBMCs or a T cell subset sorted from them (not recorded which). The receptor was derived from a young man who had mild COVID-19 (a few samples of this study predate the infection). Cell type and time point are not known. In DNA form, the CDR3 reads TGCAGTGCTAGAGACGGAAGACAGGGATCAAATTCACCCCTCCACTTT. Encoded protein: CSARDGRQGSNSPLHF.